Below, 3 T cell receptor beta chains from the same sample are listed, as sequenced in a study of blood T cell repertoires in COVID-19. Assay: immunoSEQ multiplex PCR; the TCRdb copy retains only in-frame clones and omits some. This sample has almost 200,000 clones; approximately 86% occur once, and the top ten carry around 0.93%. The sequenced sample was peripheral blood. The origin of the receptors is a man aged 55 to 70 with COVID-19, enrolled during active disease.

V is TRBV27 and J is TRBJ2-7; D might be TRBD2 (6 bases). V lost 4 bases, J lost 3 bases, and 25 bases lay in between. From germline, CDR1 is MNHEY and CDR2 SMNVEV (reference sequence). The CDR3 is 18 residues long. The CDR3 coding sequence is TGTGCCAGCAGTTCCACCATCGGGACTCCTCGAGCGGGCTACGAGCAGTACTTC. Amino acids: CASSSTIGTPRAGYEQYF.

The V gene is TRBV27, the J gene TRBJ2-7; tentatively, D is TRBD1 (6 bases). CDR3 length: 15 amino acids. V was clipped by 5 bases and J by 1 base, with 15 bases between them. Germline V gene lookup returns CDR1 MNHEY and CDR2 SMNVEV (reference sequence). CDR3 residues: CASSRQARGSYEQYF. CDR3 coding DNA: TGTGCCAGCAGTCGACAAGCCAGGGGATCCTACGAGCAGTACTTC.

The chain joins TRBV4-3 to TRBJ1-1; possibly TRBD1 for D (5 bases). Germline V CDR1 and CDR2: LGHNA, YSLEER. CDR3 size: 13 residues. V was clipped by 2 bases and J by 7 bases, with 11 bases between them. The CDR3 here is CASSQPQGSEAFF. In DNA, the CDR3 is TGCGCCAGCAGCCAACCTCAGGGCAGTGAAGCTTTCTTT.